The 29 T cell receptor beta chains reported below all come from one sample, sequenced in a study of T cells in Graves' hyperthyroidism and ophthalmopathy. From RNA transcripts, TCR beta CDR3 regions were amplified. With the HTBI primer set, the TCR CDR3 went through a first round of RT-PCR. TCRdb reprocessed the multiplex PCR reads with MiXCR, giving one entry per CDR3 protein. Seen here are about 360,000 distinct CDR3 sequences, about 13% observed once, and the top ten hold around a tenth. Material: blood. All receptors derive from a woman aged 18 to 35 with Graves' hyperthyroidism.

This clonotype was picked up many times. V and J are TRBV28 and TRBJ2-1; 11 bases map to TRBD2. With V trimmed by 4 bases and J by 5 bases, 4 bases remained unmatched. Per the germline V gene, CDR1 is MDHEN and CDR2 is SYDVKM. The CDR3 is 15 amino acids. CDR3: CASSSGTSGNNEQFF. CDR3 nucleotide sequence: TGTGCCAGCAGTTCTGGGACTAGCGGAAACAATGAGCAGTTCTTC.

This clonotype was detected many times. The V gene is TRBV5-4, the J gene TRBJ2-5; 10 nucleotides align to TRBD1. Trimming removed 1 base from V and 3 bases from J; junction bases left unmatched: 9. The germline V gene encodes CDR1 SGHNT and CDR2 YYREEE (reference sequence). This CDR3 region has 17 residues. The CDR3 region is CASSLFGTGDFEETQYF. CDR3 sequence (DNA): TGTGCCAGCAGCTTGTTCGGGACAGGGGATTTCGAAGAGACCCAGTACTTC.

J is TRBJ1-4 and V is TRBV27; D is possibly TRBD1 (5 bases). This CDR3 has 12 residues. Trimming left V 7 bases short and J 10 bases short, with 13 bases between. Germline V gives CDR1 MNHEY, CDR2 SMNVEV (reference sequence). CDR3 bases: TGTGCCAGCACCTCATCGAGGGGAAAACTGTTTTTT. It yields the protein CASTSSRGKLFF.

At least ten counts were recorded for this clonotype. The V gene is TRBV12-3 or TRBV12-4, the J gene TRBJ2-5, with D tentatively TRBD1 (5 bases). V was clipped by 3 bases and J by 8 bases, with 10 bases between them. CDR3 length equals 12 residues. CDR3 in DNA: TGTGCCAGCAGTTTCAGGGATCTAACCCAGTACTTC. This sequence encodes CASSFRDLTQYF.

This clonotype showed up many times. The V gene is TRBV28, the J gene TRBJ2-7; D gene ambiguous. The CDR3 is 11 residues long. V lost 6 bases to trimming and J lost 5 bases, with 8 bases between them. Per the germline V gene, CDR1 is MDHEN and CDR2 is SYDVKM. The CDR3 region has the DNA TGTGCCAGCAGCTCCACCCACGAGCAGTACTTC. Encoded protein: CASSSTHEQYF.

This chain joins TRBV12-3 or TRBV12-4 and TRBJ2-1; 12 positions agree with TRBD2. V gave up 5 bases and J gave up 8 bases; unmatched junction bases: 10. CDR3 length: 16 residues. Here the CDR3 reads CASSPDTSGRTDEQFF. The CDR3 DNA sequence: TGTGCCAGCAGTCCCGATACTAGCGGGAGGACCGATGAGCAGTTCTTC.

This clonotype was detected many times. The chain recombines TRBV4-1 with TRBJ1-1; D is undetermined. Trimming removed 6 bases at V and 1 base at J, with 15 bases between. CDR3 size: 15 residues. Per germline, CDR1 MGHRA and CDR2 YSYEKL. The CDR3 coding sequence is TGCGCCAGCAGGGAACCGCTGTTGGGGAACACTGAAGCTTTCTTT. Translated, it gives CASREPLLGNTEAFF.

This clonotype was observed at least ten times. The V call is TRBV28, the J call TRBJ1-5, with D possibly TRBD1 on 6 matching bases. The CDR3 extends over 19 amino acids. V lost 5 bases and J lost 0, with 23 bases in between. CDR1 MDHEN and CDR2 SYDVKM come from the germline V gene. The CDR3 bases are TGTGCCAGCAGTCCGACCCCGGGACATCTATACAATAGCAATCAGCCCCAGCATTTT. The encoded protein is CASSPTPGHLYNSNQPQHF.

The rearrangement joins TRBV12-3 or TRBV12-4 to TRBJ2-1; the match to TRBD2 covers 9 bases. The CDR3 has 15 residues. The V gene end was trimmed by 5 bases and the J gene end by 3 bases; junction bases not matched to a gene: 5. The CDR3 DNA sequence: TGTGCCAGCAGTGGATCAGCGGGGGGCTACAATGAGCAGTTCTTC. It translates to CASSGSAGGYNEQFF.

In its sample, this clonotype was seen a few times. The chain uses TRBV27 and TRBJ2-2, with D perhaps given as TRBD1 or TRBD2 (5 bases each). The CDR3 is made up of 17 amino acids. V dropped 1 base and J dropped 7 bases, with 19 bases sitting between them. CDR1 MNHEY and CDR2 SMNVEV come from the germline V gene (reference sequence). Here the CDR3 reads CASSLYPGTVRDGELFF. In nucleotides, the CDR3 is TGTGCCAGCAGTTTATATCCAGGGACCGTCCGGGACGGGGAGCTGTTTTTT.

The V gene is TRBV7-8, the J gene TRBJ2-3, with 9 bases fitting TRBD2. The CDR3 runs to 18 residues. The germline gives CDR1 SGHVS, CDR2 FQNEAQ. Unmatched junction bases numbered 10, after V lost 1 base and J lost 2 bases. The CDR3 protein is CASSLGVVLAGITDTQYF. The CDR3, as DNA: TGTGCCAGCAGCTTAGGCGTGGTTCTAGCGGGAATCACAGATACGCAGTATTTT.

V gene TRBV6-1 combines with J gene TRBJ1-2; 7 bases align to TRBD1. The CDR3 runs to 13 residues. After removal of 6 bases from V and 3 bases from J, the junction contained 4 bases not matched to a gene. Germline CDR1 reads MNHNS; CDR2 reads SASEGT. The CDR3 sequence: CASRADRDYGYTF. The DNA for the CDR3 is TGTGCCAGCAGGGCTGACAGGGACTATGGCTACACCTTC.

In regard to this clonotype: This could be a read error, since a much larger clone is one nucleotide away. CDR3 nucleotides: TGTGCCAGCAGTTATCTGAGACAGCCCACCTACGAGCAGTACTTC. It encodes CASSYLRQPTYEQYF. This chain connects TRBV6-2 or TRBV6-3 to TRBJ2-7, with D maybe TRBD1 (5 bases). V gave up 3 bases and J gave up 2 bases, with 14 bases separating them. The CDR3 is made up of 15 amino acids. Germline V CDR1 and CDR2: MNHEY, SVGEGT.

The chain has TRBV9 and TRBJ2-1, with 15 positions matching TRBD2. The CDR3 sequence is 19 residues long. V was pared by 3 bases and J by 6 bases, with 13 bases of the junction left unmatched. Germline V lookup: CDR1 SGDLS, CDR2 YYNGEE. The CDR3 protein is CASSDQLGLAGGPINEQFF. Here the CDR3 DNA reads TGTGCCAGCAGCGACCAACTTGGACTAGCGGGAGGGCCAATCAATGAGCAGTTCTTC.

The V and J genes are TRBV19 and TRBJ2-3; D may match TRBD1 or TRBD2 (5 bases each). CDR1 is LNHDA and CDR2 is SQIVND in the germline V gene (reference sequence). V was pared by 1 base and J by 3 bases, with 11 bases between. CDR3 length: 15 residues. CDR3 amino acids: CASSIGDPLTDTQYF. DNA of the CDR3: TGTGCCAGTAGTATAGGGGACCCTCTGACAGATACGCAGTATTTT.

There are many counts of this clonotype. The rearrangement links TRBV20-1 to TRBJ2-3; no clear D. The CDR3 covers 16 residues. V was clipped by 8 bases and J by 5 bases, with 26 bases between them. CDR1 DFQATT and CDR2 SNEGSKA come from the germline V gene (reference sequence). The CDR3 is CSPAISVNGLLDTQYF. The CDR3 DNA follows: TGCAGTCCTGCAATCTCAGTAAACGGCCTTTTAGATACGCAGTATTTT.

This clonotype has more than one count but fewer than ten. The CDR3 end shows no conserved phenylalanine or tryptophan, and so a read error is likely. The chain joins TRBV9 to TRBJ2-2; 8 bases line up with TRBD2. V gave up 5 bases and J gave up 7 bases; unmatched junction bases: 7. The CDR3 is 14 amino acids. Germline loops: CDR1 SGDLS, CDR2 YYNGEE. DNA for the CDR3: TGTGCCAGCAGGCCGGGGGGGGCGAGCGGGGAGCTGTTTCTT. Encoded protein: CASRPGGASGELFL.

About this clonotype: A much larger clonotype is one base distant, so this may be a read error. V usage is TRBV12-3 or TRBV12-4 and J usage is TRBJ1-1, with 7 nucleotides matching TRBD1. This CDR3 is built from 14 residues. V lost 3 bases and J lost 6; bases outside the gene matches: 7. In nucleotides, the CDR3 is TGTGCCAGCAGTTTGGAGGGGGCAACCCCTGAAGCTTTCTTT. Encoded protein: CASSLEGATPEAFF.

The chain recombines TRBV6-6 with TRBJ1-1, with D maybe TRBD1 (5 bases). The CDR3 totals 14 residues. Germline V gene sequence: CDR1 MNHNY, CDR2 SVGAGI (reference sequence). The V end lost 0 bases, the J end lost 10 bases, and 15 bases lay between the germline ends. CDR3 coding DNA: TGTGCCAGCAGTTACTCGGACGGGGCGGGTGGAGCTTTCTTT. Translation gives CASSYSDGAGGAFF.

The chain joins TRBV7-9 to TRBJ2-1; the match to TRBD2 covers 10 bases. There are 17 residues in the CDR3. Per the germline V gene, CDR1 is SEHNR and CDR2 is FQNEAQ (reference sequence). Unmatched junction bases numbered 10, after V lost 2 bases and J lost 6 bases. The CDR3, as DNA: TGTGCCAGCAGCTTATGGGGAGCGGGGGGGCCCAGCAATGAGCAGTTCTTC. Translating gives CASSLWGAGGPSNEQFF.

This clonotype was picked up many times. The rearrangement joins TRBV7-2 to TRBJ2-3; possibly TRBD2 for D (6 bases). V lost 7 bases to trimming and J lost 4 bases, with 12 bases between them. Germline-derived CDR1 and CDR2 are SGHTA and FQGNSA. This CDR3 has 13 amino acids. This chain's CDR3 is CASTGTYSDTQYF. The CDR3 DNA sequence: TGTGCCAGCACCGGGACTTATTCAGATACGCAGTATTTT.

The chain employs TRBV3-1 and TRBJ2-2; D gene ambiguous. The CDR3 extends over 16 amino acids. Germline CDR1 reads LGHDT; CDR2 reads YNNKEL (reference sequence). V shed 1 base and J shed 2 bases, with 11 bases lying between them. DNA for the CDR3: TGTGCCAGCAGCCAAGGTGTAAGGGCCAACACCGGGGAGCTGTTTTTT. Translation: CASSQGVRANTGELFF.

This clonotype was counted at least ten times. The chain recombines TRBV6-6 with TRBJ1-2; D is ambiguous. The CDR3 spans 13 residues. V lost 2 bases and J lost 7, with 11 bases in between. CDR1 and CDR2 (germline): MNHNY, SVGAGI (reference sequence). Here the CDR3 DNA reads TGTGCCAGCAGTTACGAAGCAGGATTTGGCTACACCTTC. It is translated as CASSYEAGFGYTF.

The sample holds many counts of this clonotype. The V and J genes are TRBV18 and TRBJ1-1; 7 nucleotides line up with TRBD1. Germline CDR1 reads KGHSH; CDR2 reads LQKENI. The CDR3 is made up of 14 amino acids. The J segment lost 5 bases and the V segment lost 3 bases, leaving 6 bases of the junction unmatched. The chain's CDR3 is CASSPVRGLTEAFF. Written as DNA, the CDR3 is TGTGCCAGCTCACCCGTGAGGGGGCTTACTGAAGCTTTCTTT.

This clonotype was recorded a few times. This sequence joins TRBV20-1 and TRBJ2-1; 14 bases fit TRBD2. Germline trimming cut 2 bases from V and 7 bases from J; bases unmatched to any gene: 10. This CDR3 is 17 amino acids long. The V gene's germline CDR1 is DFQATT and CDR2 SNEGSKA (reference sequence). For the CDR3, the DNA is TGCAGTGCTAGAAAGACTAGCGGGAGGGCCCTCTATAATGAGCAGTTCTTC. This gives the protein CSARKTSGRALYNEQFF.

In its sample, this clonotype was seen many times. The gene calls are TRBV28 and TRBJ2-7; no clear D. In germline, CDR1 is MDHEN, CDR2 SYDVKM. This CDR3 has 12 residues. V lost 1 base, J lost 5 bases, and 6 bases lay in between. The DNA of the CDR3 is TGTGCCAGCAGTTTATCTAGGCACGAGCAGTACTTC. Its translation: CASSLSRHEQYF.

In regard to this clonotype: Compared with germline, one end of the junction differs, possibly owing to a read error. For the CDR3, the DNA is TGTGCCACCCGCAGAGTTGGCAATTACCTCCACTTT. Protein sequence: CATRRVGNYLHF. V is TRBV15 and J is TRBJ1-6; D is unresolved. CDR3 size: 12 residues. From germline, CDR1 is LNHNV and CDR2 YYDKDF (reference sequence).

This clonotype was found many times. The chain uses TRBV7-2 and TRBJ1-1; D not resolved. The germline gives CDR1 SGHTA, CDR2 FQGNSA. This CDR3 is 14 amino acids long. V lost 0 bases to trimming and J lost 1 base, with 6 bases between them. The CDR3 nucleotides read TGTGCCAGCAGCTTAGCCGCAGGGAACACTGAAGCTTTCTTT. It encodes CASSLAAGNTEAFF.

This clonotype was counted a few times. The chain joins TRBV7-3 to TRBJ2-3; TRBD1 aligns across 7 bases. With V trimmed by 5 bases and J by 4 bases, 9 bases remained unmatched. The CDR3 is 15 residues long. Germline V gene sequence: CDR1 SGHTA, CDR2 FQGTGA. CDR3 region: CASSRGQVGPDTQYF. The CDR3 coding sequence is TGTGCCAGCAGCCGCGGACAGGTTGGGCCAGATACGCAGTATTTT.